This T cell receptor (beta chain) was recorded in a study of human T cells and chemical hapten exposure. Overall study context: In the sensitization step, 2% DPC was placed on approximately 2 cm by approximately 2 cm of upper inner arm skin. The patch tests put 0.01% DPC on the skin of the upper back and were read 6 days later.

CDR1 MDHEN and CDR2 SYDVKM come from the germline V gene. The CDR3 sequence is 15 residues long. V lost 3 bases and J lost 8; bases outside the gene matches: 8. From the RACE reads, TCRdb called clonotypes with MiXCR, one entry per CDR3 protein. The sample has approximately 52,000 distinct CDR3 sequences, 11% seen once. This sample's time point: patch test 1, 2 weeks after DPC sensitization. Treatment described: therapeutic diphenylcyclopropenone sensitization with weekly scalp DPC. The authors' total RNA extraction used unfractionated whole blood. Each patch-test visit's blood sample preceded patch application. People who gave samples had alopecia, were 18 to 70 years old, and were suitable for DPC.

This chain uses TRBV28 with TRBJ2-1; TRBD1 aligns across 9 bases. This clonotype was sampled from a woman aged 35 to 49 with alopecia areata. Some clones in this sample may be carry-over from other donors' samples. Sequenced here: whole blood, sampled in connection with sensitization to the hapten diphenylcyclopropenone (DPC). The CDR3 sequence is CASSFWDRVRDEQFF. The CDR3 coding sequence is TGTGCCAGCAGTTTCTGGGACAGGGTTAGGGATGAGCAGTTCTTC.